This T cell receptor beta chain was captured by sequencing in a study of blood T cell repertoires in COVID-19. The study drew participants aged about 18 to 95 years from about two dozen US areas. V was cut by 0 bases and J by 0 bases, with 9 bases left in between. CDR1 and CDR2 (germline): SGHRS, YFSETQ. This CDR3 comprises 15 residues. Only in-frame clones appear in the TCRdb table, and some are missing; sequencing was by immunoSEQ multiplex PCR. This sample carries approximately 220,000 clones, around nine tenths of them seen once, and the ten largest clones take roughly 4.9%. Source material: PBMCs or T cells enriched from blood (not recorded which). This sequence originates from a woman aged 30 to 39 who had been exposed to COVID-19. The rearrangement uses TRBV5-1 and TRBJ2-5, with D tentatively TRBD1 (6 bases). This CDR3 is CASSLATGNQETQYF. The CDR3 DNA reads as TGCGCCAGCAGCTTGGCTACAGGGAACCAAGAGACCCAGTACTTC.